The source of this T cell receptor (beta chain) is a study of shared clonotypes between healthy human individuals. The data were produced by immunoSEQ multiplex PCR, yet TCRdb's version contains in-frame clones alone and is incomplete. The sample yields a few million clones, approximately 95% seen once. The origin of this receptor is a man aged 18 to 29 in good health. The specimen was naive CD4+ T cells sorted from blood. As for subset: CD45RA+ positively selected.

Here the CDR3 reads CAWKSWGAANTGELFF. The CDR3 coding sequence is TGTGCCTGGAAATCTTGGGGGGCAGCGAACACCGGGGAGCTGTTTTTT. The V gene is TRBV30, the J gene TRBJ2-2, with D perhaps being TRBD1 or TRBD2 (6 bases each). The germline CDR1 and CDR2 sequences are GTSNPN and SVGIG (reference sequence). The CDR3 is 16 amino acids. The V and J ends lost 4 bases and 0 bases respectively, with 15 bases between them.